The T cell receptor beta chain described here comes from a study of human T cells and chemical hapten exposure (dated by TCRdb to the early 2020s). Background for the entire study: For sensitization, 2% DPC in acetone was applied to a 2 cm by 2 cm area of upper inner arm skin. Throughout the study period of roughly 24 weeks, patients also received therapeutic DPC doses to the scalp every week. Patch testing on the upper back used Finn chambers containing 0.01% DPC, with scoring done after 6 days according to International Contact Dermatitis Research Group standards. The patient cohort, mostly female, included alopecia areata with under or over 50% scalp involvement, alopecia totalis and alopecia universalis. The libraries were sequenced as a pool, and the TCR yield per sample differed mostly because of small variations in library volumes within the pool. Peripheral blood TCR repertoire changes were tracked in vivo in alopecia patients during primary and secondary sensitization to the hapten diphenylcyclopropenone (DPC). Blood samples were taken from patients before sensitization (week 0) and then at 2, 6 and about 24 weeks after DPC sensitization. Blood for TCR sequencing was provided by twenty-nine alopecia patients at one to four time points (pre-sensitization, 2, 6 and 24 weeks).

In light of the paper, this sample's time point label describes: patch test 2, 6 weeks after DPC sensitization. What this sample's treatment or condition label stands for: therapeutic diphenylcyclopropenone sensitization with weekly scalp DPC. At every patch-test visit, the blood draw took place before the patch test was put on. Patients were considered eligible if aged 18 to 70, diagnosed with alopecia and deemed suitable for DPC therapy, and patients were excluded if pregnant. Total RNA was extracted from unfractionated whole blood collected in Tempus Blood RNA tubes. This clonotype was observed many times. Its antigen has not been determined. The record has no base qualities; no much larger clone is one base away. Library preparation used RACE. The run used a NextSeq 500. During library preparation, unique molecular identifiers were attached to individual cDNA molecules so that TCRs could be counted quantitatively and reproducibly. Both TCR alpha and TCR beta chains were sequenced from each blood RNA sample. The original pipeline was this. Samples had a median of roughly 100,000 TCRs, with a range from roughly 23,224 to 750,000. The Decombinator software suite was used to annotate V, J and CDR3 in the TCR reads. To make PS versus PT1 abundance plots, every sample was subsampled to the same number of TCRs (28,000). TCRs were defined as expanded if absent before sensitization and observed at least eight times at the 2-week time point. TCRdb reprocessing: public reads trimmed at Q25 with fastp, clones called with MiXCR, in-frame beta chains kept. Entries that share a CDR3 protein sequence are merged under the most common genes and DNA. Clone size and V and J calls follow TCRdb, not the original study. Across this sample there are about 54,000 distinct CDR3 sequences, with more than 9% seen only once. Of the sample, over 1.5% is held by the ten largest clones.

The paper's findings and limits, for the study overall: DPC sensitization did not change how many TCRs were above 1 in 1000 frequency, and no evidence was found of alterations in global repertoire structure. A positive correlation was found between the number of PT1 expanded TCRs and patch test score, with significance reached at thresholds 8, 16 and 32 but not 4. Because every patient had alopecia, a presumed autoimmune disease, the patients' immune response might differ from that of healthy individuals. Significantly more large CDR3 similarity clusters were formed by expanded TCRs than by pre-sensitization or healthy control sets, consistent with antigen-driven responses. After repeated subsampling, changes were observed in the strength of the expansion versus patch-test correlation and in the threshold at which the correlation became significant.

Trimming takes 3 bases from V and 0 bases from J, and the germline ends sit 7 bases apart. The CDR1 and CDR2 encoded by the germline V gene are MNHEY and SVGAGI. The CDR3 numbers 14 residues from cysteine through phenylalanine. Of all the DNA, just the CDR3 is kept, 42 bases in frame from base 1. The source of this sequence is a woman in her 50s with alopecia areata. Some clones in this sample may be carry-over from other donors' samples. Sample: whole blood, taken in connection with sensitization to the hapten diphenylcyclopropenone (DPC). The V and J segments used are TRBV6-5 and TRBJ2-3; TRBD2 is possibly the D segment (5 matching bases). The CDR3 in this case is CASSYSESTDTQYF. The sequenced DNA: TGTGCCAGCAGTTATAGCGAGAGCACAGATACGCAGTATTTT.